This T cell receptor (beta chain) was identified in a study of T cells in localized non-small cell lung cancer. Comment on this clone: The antigen is undetermined.

Germline CDR1 and CDR2: SEHNR and FQNEAQ (reference sequence). The CDR3 has 15 residues. The V segment lost 2 bases and the J segment 5 bases; nucleotides outside the gene matches: 8. Study findings and constraints: Tumor samples were not multi-region, leaving intratumor heterogeneity unexcluded. Tumor showed lower T cell clonality than uninvolved adjacent lung, where it was highest.

The repertoire was sequenced with immunoSEQ multiplex PCR; TCRdb's copy has only in-frame clones and lacks some. In the table there are some 90,000 clones, approximately 88% of which are singletons. This sequence was found in a man aged 40 to 70 with stage I squamous cell lung carcinoma. Sequencing used peripheral blood, obtained before any cancer treatment. The chain carries TRBV7-9 and TRBJ2-5, with TRBD1 matching over 7 bases. The CDR3 loop is CASSLILTGKETQYF. CDR3 DNA: TGTGCCAGCAGCTTAATATTGACAGGGAAGGAGACCCAGTACTTC.